This TCR beta chain was captured in a study of identical twins. Study observations and caveats: Among out-of-frame alpha sequences shared by twins, low generation probability occurred in excess. Without tracking the same donors, conclusions rested on cross-sectional statistical analysis.

The germline CDR1 and CDR2 sequences are SGHRS and YFSETQ. With 4 bases removed from V and 1 base from J, the gap between germline ends came to 20 bases. This CDR3 contains 18 residues. cDNA molecules carried unique molecular identifiers, and template switching added a universal primer site. From the 5' RACE reads, TCRdb called clonotypes with MiXCR, one entry per CDR3 protein. Here the sample spans 700,000 to 950,000 distinct CDR3 sequences, approximately 13% being singletons. On this clonotype: The antigen is undetermined.

The same sample was also used in a study of yellow fever vaccine responses in identical twins.

Specimen: PBMCs. V usage is TRBV5-1 and J usage is TRBJ2-2; possible D gene TRBD1, 6 bases. The receptor's source is a woman younger than 35 in good health. CDR3 nucleotides: TGCGCCAGCAGCATAAAAACCGGGACAACCCAGAACACCGGGGAGCTGTTTTTT. Translating it yields CASSIKTGTTQNTGELFF.